This is a list of T cell receptor beta chains from one sample in a study of blood T cell repertoires in COVID-19. Produced via immunoSEQ multiplex PCR; TCRdb's table is partial and in-frame only. The sample yields under 350,000 clones, approximately 86% seen once. The specimen sequenced was PBMCs or T cells enriched from blood (not recorded which). These receptors were obtained from a woman between 18 and 29 years old who had recovered from COVID-19. Both conserved end residues are part of each CDR3. Fields, in order: CDR3 DNA, CDR3 protein, D gene, clone size, J gene, V gene. D genes are given only for firm matches. Rows give clone size only sometimes, using once, few, many, or a class for an expanded clone.

TGTGCCAGCAGCCCACGAGCCCAGGTTTTGAACACTGAAGCTTTCTTT	CASSPRAQVLNTEAFF	-	-	TRBJ1-1	TRBV5-4
TGTGCCAGCAGCTTAGCTTGGACTAGCGTCATCGATGAGCAGTTCTTC	CASSLAWTSVIDEQFF	TRBD2	-	TRBJ2-1	TRBV7-3
TGTGCCAGCAGCTCAATGACAGGTTTAAATCAGCCCCAGCATTTT	CASSSMTGLNQPQHF	-	-	TRBJ1-5	TRBV27
TGTGCCATCAGTGACGTAGGGACTAGCGGGGGAGCTAGCACAGATACGCAGTATTTT	CAISDVGTSGGASTDTQYF	TRBD2	-	TRBJ2-3	TRBV10-3
TGTGCCAGCAGCCCGGGACTAGCGGGTAACTCCTACGAGCAGTACTTC	CASSPGLAGNSYEQYF	TRBD2	-	TRBJ2-7	TRBV9
TGTGCCAGCAGTGGGACTAGCGGAAGGGGGCCGTTCTTC	CASSGTSGRGPFF	TRBD2	-	TRBJ2-1	TRBV12-3/TRBV12-4
TGTGCCAGCAGTTGGGACAGGGGGCAGACCGGGGAGCTGTTTTTT	CASSWDRGQTGELFF	TRBD1	-	TRBJ2-2	TRBV6-2/TRBV6-3
TGTGCCAGCAGCTCGGGGAGGGAGCCCCAGCATTTT	CASSSGREPQHF	-	-	TRBJ1-5	TRBV7-9
TGTGCCAGCAGTGACCCGCTGGAGACAGGGTATCGAGAGACCCAGTACTTC	CASSDPLETGYRETQYF	TRBD1	-	TRBJ2-5	TRBV2
TGTGCCAGCAGCGCCGCCCCACGAGCCGACAATGAGCAGTTCTTC	CASSAAPRADNEQFF	-	-	TRBJ2-1	TRBV7-6
TGTGCCAGCAGTGTTTTGGTCTACTCCAATGAGCAGTTCTTC	CASSVLVYSNEQFF	-	few	TRBJ2-1	TRBV2
TGTGCCAGCAACCGGGACTATTCCTACAATGAGCAGTTCTTC	CASNRDYSYNEQFF	TRBD2	-	TRBJ2-1	TRBV9
TGCGCCAGCAGCTCCGCTAGCGGATACAATGAGCAGTTCTTC	CASSSASGYNEQFF	TRBD2	-	TRBJ2-1	TRBV5-1
TGTGCCAGCAGCATCTACGGCCAGGCTCCAGGGGGTATGAACACTGAAGCTTTCTTT	CASSIYGQAPGGMNTEAFF	TRBD1	once	TRBJ1-1	TRBV5-6
TGTGCCACCAGCAGAGATCGGACAGACTATGGCTACACCTTC	CATSRDRTDYGYTF	-	few	TRBJ1-2	TRBV15
TGTGCCACCAGCAGAGATCAGGTATCCTACGAGCAGTACTTC	CATSRDQVSYEQYF	-	-	TRBJ2-7	TRBV15
TGTGCCAGCAGCTTAAGGAGGCTAGCGGGGGGCCGGAACAATGAGCAGTTCTTC	CASSLRRLAGGRNNEQFF	TRBD2	-	TRBJ2-1	TRBV7-2
TGTGCCAGCAGCTTAGGAGGCTCTGGAAACACCATATATTTT	CASSLGGSGNTIYF	-	-	TRBJ1-3	TRBV7-2
TGTGCCAGCAGTTTCCCGGATATCAGGATCAATCAGCCCCAGCATTTT	CASSFPDIRINQPQHF	-	-	TRBJ1-5	TRBV28
TGTGCCAGCAGCCCACGGGGACTAGCGGGGGAGCGTACGCAGTATTTT	CASSPRGLAGERTQYF	TRBD2	few	TRBJ2-3	TRBV3-1/TRBV3-2
TGTGCCACCAGCAGAGACCCCCTAGGGGACTATGGCTACACCTTC	CATSRDPLGDYGYTF	-	-	TRBJ1-2	TRBV15
TGTGCCACCAGGCCCTCTAGCGGGAGGACAGATACGCAGTATTTT	CATRPSSGRTDTQYF	TRBD2	-	TRBJ2-3	TRBV24-1
TGTGCCAGCGAGGCGGGGCTTCAGGAGCAGTACTTC	CASEAGLQEQYF	-	-	TRBJ2-7	TRBV2
TGTGCCAGCAGCCAGACTAGCGGGAGAGCTCTCGAGACCCAGTACTTC	CASSQTSGRALETQYF	TRBD2	-	TRBJ2-5	TRBV3-1/TRBV3-2
TGTGCCAGCAGCACCCCGCGACAGGGTGGAGACACCATATATTTT	CASSTPRQGGDTIYF	TRBD1	once	TRBJ1-3	TRBV9
TGTGCCAGCAGTACCCTCCGGGACAGGGGGATCAATGAGCAGTTCTTC	CASSTLRDRGINEQFF	TRBD1	-	TRBJ2-1	TRBV2
TGCAGCGTTGAATCAGGGTCTGGAAACACCATATATTTT	CSVESGSGNTIYF	-	-	TRBJ1-3	TRBV29-1
TGCAGCGTTGAAGGACTAGCGCGGAGCTCCTACAATGAGCAGTTCTTC	CSVEGLARSSYNEQFF	TRBD2	-	TRBJ2-1	TRBV29-1
TGTGCCAGCAGCCTCCCATTCGTGGGGACTAAGGTGGATGAGCAGTTCTTC	CASSLPFVGTKVDEQFF	TRBD2	-	TRBJ2-1	TRBV7-8
TGTGCCAGCAGTGACTCGACGGGAAAGGGCTATGGCTACACCTTC	CASSDSTGKGYGYTF	-	-	TRBJ1-2	TRBV6-4
TGTGCCAGCAGCCAAGAAGATACGGTGAGCTCCTACAATGAGCAGTTCTTC	CASSQEDTVSSYNEQFF	-	-	TRBJ2-1	TRBV4-2
TGTGCCAGCAAGACAGGCACTAGGAACACTGAAGCTTTCTTT	CASKTGTRNTEAFF	-	-	TRBJ1-1	TRBV28
TGTGCCAGCAGTTTAGAGGGCGCAGGGGGCACCTATGGCTACACCTTC	CASSLEGAGGTYGYTF	TRBD1	-	TRBJ1-2	TRBV28
TGTGCCTGGACGCTTCCGGGGGGCTACACTGAAGCTTTCTTT	CAWTLPGGYTEAFF	-	-	TRBJ1-1	TRBV30
TGTGCCAGCAGCGCACTAAGAACAGGGACCTATGGCTACACCTTC	CASSALRTGTYGYTF	-	-	TRBJ1-2	TRBV7-2
TGTGCCAGCAGATCGACACTGAACTATGGCTACACCTTC	CASRSTLNYGYTF	-	-	TRBJ1-2	TRBV12-3/TRBV12-4
TGTGCCAGCAGCCCAACCGGGGGGGCCCGGGACTACGAGCAGTACTTC	CASSPTGGARDYEQYF	TRBD2	-	TRBJ2-7	TRBV6-2/TRBV6-3
TGTGCCAGCAGTTACTCAAGACAGGGGAATCAGCCCCAGCATTTT	CASSYSRQGNQPQHF	TRBD1	-	TRBJ1-5	TRBV6-5
TGCGCCAGCAGCTTGGTGAGAGGAGACAATGAGCAGTTCTTC	CASSLVRGDNEQFF	-	-	TRBJ2-1	TRBV5-1
TGTGCCAGCAGCTTATCGCGGGAGGGCCTTAGAACCGGGGAGCTGTTTTTT	CASSLSREGLRTGELFF	TRBD2	-	TRBJ2-2	TRBV7-3